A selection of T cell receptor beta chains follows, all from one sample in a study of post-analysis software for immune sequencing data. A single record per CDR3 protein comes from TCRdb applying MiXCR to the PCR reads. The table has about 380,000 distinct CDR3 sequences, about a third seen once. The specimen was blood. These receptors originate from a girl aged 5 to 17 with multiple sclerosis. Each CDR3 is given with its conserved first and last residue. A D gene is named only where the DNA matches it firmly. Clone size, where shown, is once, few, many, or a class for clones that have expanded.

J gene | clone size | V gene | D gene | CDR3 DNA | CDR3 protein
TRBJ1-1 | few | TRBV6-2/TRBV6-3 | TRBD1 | TGTGCCAGCAGTTACATCAGTTATGGACAGGGGAGTTGGGGTCCGGACACTGAAGCTTTCTTT | CASSYISYGQGSWGPDTEAFF
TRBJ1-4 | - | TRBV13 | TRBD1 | TGTGCCAGCAGCGGAAGCGGGACAGGGTATGAAAAACTGTTTTTT | CASSGSGTGYEKLFF
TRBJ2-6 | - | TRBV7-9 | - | TGTGCCAGCAGCACACGGGCTGGGGCCAACGTCCTGACTTTC | CASSTRAGANVLTF
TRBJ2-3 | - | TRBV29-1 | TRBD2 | TGCAGCCTGCGGGTAGCGGGGGATTATACGCAGTATTTT | CSLRVAGDYTQYF
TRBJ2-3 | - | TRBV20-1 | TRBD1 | TGCAGTGCTAGAGCCCCCGGGGCAGGGGGTTTAGATACGCAGTATTTT | CSARAPGAGGLDTQYF
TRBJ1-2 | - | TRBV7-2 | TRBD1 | TGTGCCAGCAGCTCTAACTTTTTCGGGACAGATGGCTACACCTTC | CASSSNFFGTDGYTF
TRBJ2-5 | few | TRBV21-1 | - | TGTGCCAGCCCCGACAGACAGCCGCAAGAGACCCAGTACTTC | CASPDRQPQETQYF
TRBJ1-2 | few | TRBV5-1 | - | TGCGCCAGCAGCTTGGAGCTAAGAGGGGGCTACACCTTC | CASSLELRGGYTF
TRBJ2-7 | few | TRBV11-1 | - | TGTGCCAGCAGTTTGGACGGGGCGGTGGGCTACGAGCAGTACTTC | CASSLDGAVGYEQYF
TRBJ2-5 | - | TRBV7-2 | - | TGTGCCAGCAGCTTTGGGGAGCAGCAGTACTTC | CASSFGEQQYF
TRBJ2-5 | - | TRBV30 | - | TGTGCCTGGAGTGTGAACAATCAAGAGACCCAGTACTTC | CAWSVNNQETQYF
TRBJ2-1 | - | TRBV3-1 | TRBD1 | TGTGCCAGCACCCAACAGGGGGGCAATGAGCAGTTCTTC | CASTQQGGNEQFF
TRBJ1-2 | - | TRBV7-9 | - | TGTGCCAGCAGCCCGTCAGGGTCACGGGGCTACACCTTC | CASSPSGSRGYTF
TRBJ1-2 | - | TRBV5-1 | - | TGCGCCAGCAGCTTGGCCCCGGCTAACTATGGCTACACCTTC | CASSLAPANYGYTF
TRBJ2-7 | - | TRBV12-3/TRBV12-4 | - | TGTGCCAGCAGCCCGATAGACCGGGGCGGCCAGTACTTC | CASSPIDRGGQYF
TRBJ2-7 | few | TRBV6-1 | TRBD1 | TGTGCCAGCAGTGAAGCCGGGACAGGGGGACTCTACGAGCAGTACTTC | CASSEAGTGGLYEQYF
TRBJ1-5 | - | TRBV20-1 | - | TGCAGTGCTAGCGGGGGACTCAATCGGCCCCAGCATTTT | CSASGGLNRPQHF
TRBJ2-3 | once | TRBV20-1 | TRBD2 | TGCAGTGCTAGAGATAGCGGGGGTGCCATTGATACGCAGTATTTT | CSARDSGGAIDTQYF
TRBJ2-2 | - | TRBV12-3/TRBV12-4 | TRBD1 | TGTGCCAGTACCCTTGGGACAGGGGGAAGTGTCGGGGAGCGGTTTTTT | CASTLGTGGSVGERFF
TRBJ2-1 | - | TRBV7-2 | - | TGTGCCAGCAGCTTTAAATCCTCCTACAATGAGCAGTTCTTC | CASSFKSSYNEQFF
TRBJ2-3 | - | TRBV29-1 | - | TGCAGCGCCGGGGTAAACTTGGATACGCAGTATTTT | CSAGVNLDTQYF
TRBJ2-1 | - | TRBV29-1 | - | TGCAGCGTTGAAGAATCTCGGTTCTTC | CSVEESRFF